This entry is about one T cell receptor (beta chain). Its specificity is not known. This sample is drawn from a study of T cell repertoires in cytomegalovirus infection. Across the whole study: It can be stated that public TCR beta signatures indicated CMV infection as well as a matching HLA type.

Study results and limitations: Carriage of CMV together with the relevant HLA was identifiable through cumulative public TCR beta family frequency. The study found HLA-C-restricted CMV-specific TCR beta clonotypes dominating the ex vivo response.

The CDR3 sequence is 14 residues long. Trimming took off 2 bases at V and 4 bases at J, with 8 bases between the two ends. Germline CDR1 reads MDHEN; CDR2 reads SYDVKM. TCRdb re-derived calls from the reads in MiXCR, one entry per CDR3 protein. The sample carries 110,000 to 150,000 distinct CDR3 sequences, about 6% recorded once. The sample comprised PBMCs. The sequence was collected from a human donor in good health (CMV status not recorded). Some clones in this sample may be carry-over from other donors' samples. The chain couples TRBV28 to TRBJ1-4; possibly TRBD1 for D (5 bases). In DNA form, the CDR3 reads TGTGCCAGCAGTTTAGACAGTGGTAATGAAAAACTGTTTTTT. It encodes CASSLDSGNEKLFF.